This T cell receptor (beta chain) is from a study of cytotoxic CD8 clonotypes in ibrutinib-treated CLL. Overall study context: Each sample contained, on average, about 250,000 productive templates and 80,000 to 95,000 productive rearrangements.

The V end lost 6 bases, the J end lost 4 bases, and 24 bases lay between the germline ends. The CDR3 is 18 amino acids. The germline V gene encodes CDR1 SGHAT and CDR2 FQDESV (reference sequence). Repertoires were generated with immunoSEQ multiplex PCR, while TCRdb's copy carries only in-frame clones and drops some. The sample consists of approximately 330,000 clones, about 80% of them appearing once. The genes are TRBV11-1 and TRBJ2-2, with D perhaps matching TRBD1 or TRBD2 (6 bases each). This sequence originates from a human donor with chronic lymphocytic leukemia. Sequences were derived from PBMCs, sampled before ibrutinib treatment. The CDR3 protein is CASRELQGKGAGTGELFF. DNA for the CDR3: TGTGCCAGCAGAGAGCTGCAGGGGAAGGGAGCGGGCACCGGGGAGCTGTTTTTT.